These 28 T cell receptor beta chains originate from one sample sequenced in a study of blood T cell repertoires in COVID-19. Assay used: immunoSEQ multiplex PCR; TCRdb lists only in-frame clones, some missing. The repertoire has around 140,000 clones, 80% of them found once; the top ten carry 3.5%. Sequencing was done on a sample of peripheral blood. These receptors were collected from a man aged 70 or older who had recovered from COVID-19.

The table lists this clone with many counts. The chain carries TRBV28 and TRBJ1-4, with D maybe TRBD1 (5 bases). Germline lookup yields CDR1 MDHEN and CDR2 SYDVKM. V lost 2 bases, J lost 8 bases, and 9 bases lay in between. The CDR3 length is 13 residues. The CDR3 region is CASSLGGFEKLFF. DNA of the CDR3: TGTGCCAGCAGTTTAGGGGGGTTCGAAAAACTGTTTTTT.

The rearrangement uses TRBV3-1 (or the pseudogene TRBV3-2) and TRBJ2-7; 7 bases map to TRBD2. Germline trimming cut 8 bases from V and 6 bases from J; bases unmatched to any gene: 10. Per the germline V gene, CDR1 is LGHDT and CDR2 is YNNKEL (reference sequence). CDR3 length: 13 residues. The CDR3 here is CASGPRTRGEQYF. The CDR3 coding sequence is TGTGCCAGCGGTCCGAGGACTAGGGGCGAGCAGTACTTC.

CDR3 sequence (DNA): TGTGCCAGCAGCCTAGGAATCGGGGGTTCTTCACCCCTCCACTTT. This sequence encodes CASSLGIGGSSPLHF. This chain uses TRBV7-9 with TRBJ1-6, with D perhaps TRBD1 (5 bases). Between the trimmed V and J ends, which lost 5 bases and 9 bases, there was a span of 17 bases. The CDR3 totals 15 residues. From germline, CDR1 is SEHNR and CDR2 FQNEAQ (reference sequence).

This clone is labeled as medium-sized (0.01 to 0.1%). CDR3 amino acids: CAISDSYEQYF. The CDR3 DNA reads as TGTGCCATCAGTGACAGCTACGAGCAGTACTTC. The J gene is TRBJ2-7, the V gene TRBV10-3, with D unclear. This CDR3 has 11 residues. The V gene lost 3 bases and the J gene lost 3 bases, with 3 bases spanning the gap. The germline CDR1 and CDR2 sequences are ENHRY and SYGVKD.

The chain links TRBV29-1 to TRBJ2-2, with a weak D call TRBD1 (5 bases). Germline assignment: CDR1 SQVTM and CDR2 ANQGSEA. This CDR3 region has 13 residues. V lost 5 bases to trimming and J lost 5 bases, with 12 bases between them. The CDR3 region is CSVPRAVTGELFF. The CDR3 DNA follows: TGCAGCGTTCCCAGGGCAGTGACCGGGGAGCTGTTTTTT.

V usage is TRBV3-1 (or the pseudogene TRBV3-2) and J usage is TRBJ2-2; 10 bases map to TRBD2. Trimming cost V 1 base and J 6 bases; bases outside gene matches: 8. In germline, CDR1 is LGHDT, CDR2 YNNKEL (reference sequence). The CDR3 contains 17 residues. CDR3 in DNA: TGTGCCAGCAGCCAAGTTTCTAGCGGGAGCATGTCCGGGGAGCTGTTTTTT. Protein: CASSQVSSGSMSGELFF.

The V gene is TRBV9, the J gene TRBJ2-1, with TRBD2 identical over 11 bases. The CDR3 has 16 residues. V dropped 0 bases and J dropped 2; count of bases not matched to a gene: 1. CDR1 is SGDLS, CDR2 YYNGEE, per germline. The CDR3 sequence: CASSVASGRTYNEQFF. The CDR3 nucleotides are TGTGCCAGCAGCGTAGCTAGCGGGAGGACCTACAATGAGCAGTTCTTC.

This sequence joins TRBV7-2 and TRBJ1-2; 8 bases fit TRBD1. The germline V gene encodes CDR1 SGHTA and CDR2 FQGNSA. V was pared by 1 base and J by 2 bases, with 0 bases of the junction left unmatched. The CDR3 is made up of 14 amino acids. The DNA of the CDR3 is TGTGCCAGCAGCTTAGGGACAGGGAACTATGGCTACACCTTC. This sequence encodes CASSLGTGNYGYTF.

The V gene is TRBV4-1, the J gene TRBJ2-1; possible D gene TRBD2, 8 bases. V was pared by 4 bases and J by 8 bases, with 30 bases between. This CDR3 comprises 19 residues. Germline V lookup: CDR1 MGHRA, CDR2 YSYEKL. The CDR3 is CASSPRAQRELTRGDEQFF. DNA for the CDR3: TGCGCCAGCAGCCCCCGCGCCCAGCGGGAGCTCACCAGGGGGGATGAGCAGTTCTTC.

This clone was observed once. This rearrangement joins TRBV5-1 to TRBJ2-1, with 7 positions matching TRBD2. The CDR3 totals 14 residues. Per the germline V gene, CDR1 is SGHRS and CDR2 is YFSETQ. V was clipped by 6 bases and J by 6 bases; unmatched bases: 9. CDR3 DNA: TGCGCCAGCAAACTGGCGGGAGAGGGCAATGAGCAGTTCTTC. Translation: CASKLAGEGNEQFF. Full variable domain (outside the CDR3, taken from reference TRBV5-1 and TRBJ2-1): KAGVTQTPRYLIKTRGQQVTLSCSPISGHRSVSWYQQTPGQGLQFLFEYFSETQRNKGNFPGRFSGRQFSNSRSEMNVSTLELGDSALYLCASKLAGEGNEQFFGPGTRLTVL.

This clone was detected ten times or more. The rearrangement uses TRBV7-3 and TRBJ2-7; 9 bases line up with TRBD2. The trim removed 5 bases at V and 4 bases at J, leaving 6 bases unmatched. This CDR3 has 14 residues. Germline V lookup: CDR1 SGHTA, CDR2 FQGTGA. The CDR3 DNA reads as TGTGCCAGCAGCCCGACTAGCGGACCTTACGAGCAGTACTTC. This codes for CASSPTSGPYEQYF.

The chain combines TRBV5-1 with TRBJ2-7; tentative D call: TRBD1 (6 bases). The ends were cut back, 2 bases at V and 7 bases at J, with 19 bases in the middle. Germline CDR1 SGHRS, CDR2 YFSETQ. The CDR3 contains 15 residues. CDR3 nucleotide sequence: TGCGCCAGCAGCTTAAAACAGGGAGCCCGGAGGGAGCAGTACTTC. This sequence encodes CASSLKQGARREQYF.

The genes are TRBV7-8 and TRBJ2-4, with a weak D call TRBD1 (5 bases). The CDR3 is made up of 12 amino acids. The V gene's germline CDR1 is SGHVS and CDR2 FQNEAQ. Trimming cost V 5 bases and J 10 bases, with 12 bases left between them. The CDR3: CASSPQGPIQYF. CDR3 coding DNA: TGTGCCAGCAGCCCCCAGGGTCCTATTCAGTACTTC.

The rearrangement joins TRBV19 to TRBJ2-5; 9 nucleotides line up with TRBD1. Trimming at V came to 10 bases and at J to 5 bases, leaving 14 bases not matched to a gene. The V gene's germline CDR1 is LNHDA and CDR2 SQIVND (reference sequence). The CDR3 is 15 residues long. CDR3: CATHSRGQGAETQYF. For the CDR3, the DNA is TGTGCCACACACTCTCGGGGACAGGGTGCTGAGACCCAGTACTTC.

The chain carries TRBV19 and TRBJ2-1; 7 bases are a match to TRBD2. V trimming: 4 bases; J trimming: 8 bases; junction bases outside the gene matches: 8. Germline CDR1 reads LNHDA; CDR2 reads SQIVND (reference sequence). The CDR3 runs 14 residues. Here the CDR3 DNA reads TGTGCCAGTAGTAGGGGACTACGTACCGATGAGCAGTTCTTC. It translates to CASSRGLRTDEQFF.

This chain uses TRBV27 with TRBJ2-3; 14 bases agree with TRBD2. V dropped 5 bases and J dropped 4; count of bases not matched to a gene: 2. CDR3 length equals 15 residues. Germline V gene lookup returns CDR1 MNHEY and CDR2 SMNVEV (reference sequence). The CDR3 sequence: CASSPGLAGADTQYF. In nucleotides, the CDR3 is TGTGCCAGCAGTCCGGGACTAGCGGGAGCAGATACGCAGTATTTT.

V usage is TRBV5-1 and J usage is TRBJ1-5, with TRBD1 as a possible D gene (6 bases). CDR3 size: 15 residues. Germline loops: CDR1 SGHRS, CDR2 YFSETQ. With 0 bases removed from V and 3 bases from J, the gap between germline ends came to 10 bases. The CDR3 DNA follows: TGCGCCAGCAGCTTGGGGACAGCGGACAATCAGCCCCAGCATTTT. This encodes CASSLGTADNQPQHF.

J is TRBJ2-1 and V is TRBV19, with 11 bases fitting TRBD2. Germline CDR1 and CDR2: LNHDA and SQIVND (reference sequence). The CDR3 length is 15 residues. CDR3: CASVSGLAGGNEQFF. The CDR3 coding sequence is TGTGCTTCAGTAAGTGGGCTAGCGGGAGGAAATGAGCAGTTCTTC. The full variable domain, in which reference TRBV19 and TRBJ2-1 provide the parts outside the CDR3, is DGGITQSPKYLFRKEGQNVTLSCEQNLNHDAMYWYRQDPGQGLRLIYYSQIVNDFQKGDIAEGYSVSREKKESFPLTVTSAQKNPTAFYLCASVSGLAGGNEQFFGPGTRLTVL.

This clone appeared a few times. V gene TRBV15 combines with J gene TRBJ2-5; TRBD2 matches 12 bases. This CDR3 is 16 amino acids long. The V segment lost 1 base and the J segment 2 bases; nucleotides outside the gene matches: 2. CDR1 and CDR2 (germline): LNHNV, YYDKDF (reference sequence). This CDR3 is CATSRVLAGGQETQYF. CDR3 coding DNA: TGTGCCACCAGCAGAGTCCTAGCGGGAGGGCAAGAGACCCAGTACTTC.

The chain links TRBV5-5 to TRBJ2-2, with 10 positions matching TRBD1. Per the germline V gene, CDR1 is SGHKS and CDR2 is YYEKEE (reference sequence). V trimming: 3 bases; J trimming: 3 bases; junction bases outside the gene matches: 5. The CDR3 covers 16 residues. The CDR3 DNA is TGTGCCAGCAGCTACGGACAGGGGGTGGACACCGGGGAGCTGTTTTTT. Amino acid sequence: CASSYGQGVDTGELFF.

The chain employs TRBV28 and TRBJ1-1, with D perhaps matching TRBD1 (6 bases). Germline V CDR1 and CDR2: MDHEN, SYDVKM. The CDR3 runs 17 residues. The V and J ends lost 2 bases and 1 base respectively, with 17 bases between them. The CDR3 DNA follows: TGTGCCAGCAGTTTACCCGGGACACCCAGGTCGAACACTGAAGCTTTCTTT. Translated: CASSLPGTPRSNTEAFF.

CDR3 DNA: TGTGCCAGCAGCCAAGGTTTGGGCCACGAGCAGTACTTC. Its translation is CASSQGLGHEQYF. This chain uses TRBV3-1 (or the pseudogene TRBV3-2) with TRBJ2-7; D is unclear. Germline values: CDR1 LGHDT, CDR2 YNNKEL (reference sequence). Deletions cut 1 base from V and 5 bases from J, with 9 bases between. The CDR3 length is 13 residues.

The DNA for the CDR3 is TGTGCCAGCAGCCCTTGGACAGATTCCTACAATGAGCAGTTCTTC. This sequence encodes CASSPWTDSYNEQFF. The chain recombines TRBV11-1 with TRBJ2-1; TRBD1 is a possible D gene (6 bases). The V gene lost 5 bases and the J gene lost 1 base, with 12 bases spanning the gap. Germline V gene sequence: CDR1 SGHAT, CDR2 FQDESV (reference sequence). The CDR3 spans 15 residues.

This clone was detected only once. J is TRBJ2-7 and V is TRBV19; 7 nucleotides align to TRBD1. The trim removed 6 bases at V and 2 bases at J, leaving 7 bases unmatched. The CDR3 runs 14 residues. CDR1 is LNHDA, CDR2 SQIVND, per germline (reference sequence). CDR3 amino acids: CASSLRDSTYEQYF. CDR3 DNA: TGTGCCAGTAGCCTCCGGGACAGCACCTACGAGCAGTACTTC.

V and J are TRBV7-9 and TRBJ1-2; possible D gene TRBD1, 5 bases. From germline, CDR1 is SEHNR and CDR2 FQNEAQ (reference sequence). The V end was cut by 1 base, the J end by 6 bases, with 12 bases between. The length of the CDR3 is 14 residues. This chain's CDR3 is CASSLDGLGDGYTF. For the CDR3, the DNA is TGTGCCAGCAGCTTAGACGGCCTAGGGGATGGCTACACCTTC.

This clone was observed a single time. The chain links TRBV7-9 to TRBJ1-2; the D is unclear. V was shortened by 3 bases and J by 9 bases, with 14 bases between the two germline ends. The CDR3 is 13 residues long. Germline V lookup: CDR1 SEHNR, CDR2 FQNEAQ (reference sequence). CDR3 sequence: CASSLQLSDRYTF. CDR3 in DNA: TGTGCCAGCAGCTTGCAGCTCAGCGATCGCTACACCTTC.

The chain joins TRBV11-3 to TRBJ2-3, with D possibly TRBD2 on 6 matching bases. The CDR3 runs 14 residues. Germline assignment: CDR1 SGHNT and CDR2 YENEEA. Trimming left V 1 base short and J 9 bases short, with 14 bases between. The CDR3 nucleotides are TGTGCCAGCAGCTTAGTGGGGGAGGAAGGGACGCAGTATTTT. Encoded protein: CASSLVGEEGTQYF.

The chain links TRBV6-2 or TRBV6-3 to TRBJ1-6, with TRBD1 as a possible D gene (5 bases). CDR1 is MNHEY and CDR2 is SVGEGT in the germline V gene. The germline V and J ends were trimmed by 5 bases and 4 bases, with 9 bases remaining between them. The CDR3 is 14 amino acids. The chain's CDR3 is CASSQQVYNSPLHF. The CDR3 nucleotides read TGTGCCAGCAGTCAACAGGTGTATAATTCACCCCTCCACTTT.